Below are 13 T cell receptor beta chains sequenced from a single sample in a study of blood T cell repertoires in COVID-19. Produced via immunoSEQ multiplex PCR; TCRdb's table is partial and in-frame only. This table has roughly 150,000 clones, less than 80% appearing once. Sequenced material: PBMCs or T cells enriched from blood (not recorded which). These receptors came from a woman aged 70-85 years in a cohort exposed to, infected with or recovered from COVID-19 (not recorded which).

In this sample, this clone turned up once. J is TRBJ2-5 and V is TRBV10-1; 8 bases agree with TRBD2. This CDR3 spans 14 amino acids. Germline CDR1 and CDR2: WNHNN and SYGVQD (reference sequence). The ends lost 3 bases at V and 3 bases at J; junction bases unmatched: 3. The CDR3 sequence is CASSENGREETQYF. The CDR3 DNA reads as TGCGCCAGCAGTGAAAACGGGAGGGAAGAGACCCAGTACTTC.

The gene calls are TRBV7-2 and TRBJ2-5; D possibly corresponds to TRBD1 (5 bases). This CDR3 has 13 amino acids. CDR1 is SGHTA, CDR2 FQGNSA, per germline. Trimming removed 3 bases at V and 14 bases at J, with 19 bases between. The CDR3 loop reads CASSFTYDRQPYF. The CDR3, as DNA: TGTGCCAGCAGCTTTACCTATGACCGACAGCCCTACTTC.

The chain couples TRBV19 to TRBJ2-1; 8 bases fit TRBD1. V lost 6 bases and J lost 4; bases outside the gene matches: 8. Germline values: CDR1 LNHDA, CDR2 SQIVND (reference sequence). This CDR3 contains 15 residues. The CDR3 is CASRDRVDPYNEQFF. Here the CDR3 DNA reads TGTGCCAGTAGGGACAGGGTGGATCCGTACAATGAGCAGTTCTTC. Full variable domain (rest looked up from reference TRBV19 and TRBJ2-1): DGGITQSPKYLFRKEGQNVTLSCEQNLNHDAMYWYRQDPGQGLRLIYYSQIVNDFQKGDIAEGYSVSREKKESFPLTVTSAQKNPTAFYLCASRDRVDPYNEQFFGPGTRLTVL.

The V and J genes are TRBV9 and TRBJ1-2; TRBD1 matches at 11 bases. Per germline, CDR1 SGDLS and CDR2 YYNGEE. The ends lost 2 bases at V and 6 bases at J; junction bases unmatched: 6. The CDR3 is made up of 15 amino acids. CDR3 DNA: TGTGCCAGCAGCGTCGGACAGGGGGCCCCCCATGGCTACACCTTC. The encoded protein is CASSVGQGAPHGYTF.

The chain links TRBV4-1 to TRBJ2-5; 9 bases line up with TRBD1. The CDR3 spans 17 residues. CDR1 and CDR2 (germline): MGHRA, YSYEKL. Losses at the gene ends were 5 bases for V and 0 bases for J; bases not matched to a gene: 10. The CDR3 region is CASSLTGQGFNQETQYF. The CDR3 DNA reads as TGCGCCAGCAGCTTGACCGGACAGGGGTTTAACCAAGAGACCCAGTACTTC.

This clone has only a few counts. The V call is TRBV6-2 or TRBV6-3, the J call TRBJ2-7; 15 positions agree with TRBD2. Germline V lookup: CDR1 MNHEY, CDR2 SVGEGT. CDR3 length: 19 residues. The V gene end was trimmed by 2 bases and the J gene end by 0 bases; junction bases not matched to a gene: 8. Here the CDR3 reads CASSYLGGLAGGNSYEQYF. CDR3 DNA sequence: TGTGCCAGCAGTTACCTAGGGGGACTAGCGGGAGGCAACTCCTACGAGCAGTACTTC.

This clone was seen once. The chain is built from TRBV7-2 and TRBJ1-2; possible D gene TRBD1, 5 bases. The ends were cut back, 4 bases at V and 4 bases at J, with 10 bases in the middle. The CDR3 sequence is 13 residues long. Germline values: CDR1 SGHTA, CDR2 FQGNSA. The CDR3 nucleotides are TGTGCCAGCAGCTACCGGGACTTCTATGGCTACACCTTC. Protein: CASSYRDFYGYTF.

The J gene is TRBJ2-7, the V gene TRBV10-3; 8 bases agree with TRBD1. The ends lost 3 bases at V and 5 bases at J; junction bases unmatched: 9. The CDR3 runs 15 residues. Germline values: CDR1 ENHRY, CDR2 SYGVKD. The CDR3 region is CAISEPRTGLNEQYF. The CDR3 DNA follows: TGTGCCATCAGTGAACCACGGACAGGGTTGAACGAGCAGTACTTC.

CDR3 bases: TGTGCCTGGAGTGATCCCGGACAGGGTTCGAACACCGGGGAGCTGTTTTTT. Protein product: CAWSDPGQGSNTGELFF. The chain uses TRBV30 and TRBJ2-2, with 8 bases matching TRBD1. V was pared by 1 base and J by 0 bases, with 7 bases of the junction left unmatched. CDR3 length equals 17 residues. CDR1 and CDR2 from the germline V gene are GTSNPN and SVGIG (reference sequence).

The chain is built from TRBV4-2 and TRBJ1-4; the D gene is possibly TRBD1 (5 bases). V was clipped by 4 bases and J by 1 base, with 13 bases between them. Germline V lookup: CDR1 LGHNA, CDR2 YNFKEQ. The CDR3 runs to 16 residues. CDR3 sequence: CASSPGTAKTNEKLFF. DNA for the CDR3: TGTGCCAGCAGCCCCGGGACTGCGAAAACTAATGAAAAACTGTTTTTT.

The J gene is TRBJ1-3, the V gene TRBV7-9, with 8 nucleotides matching TRBD1. This CDR3 is 16 amino acids long. V was clipped by 2 bases and J by 0 bases; unmatched bases: 3. Germline loops: CDR1 SEHNR, CDR2 FQNEAQ (reference sequence). CDR3 DNA: TGTGCCAGCAGCTTAAATACAGGGGGCTCTGGAAACACCATATATTTT. Amino acids: CASSLNTGGSGNTIYF.

This clone showed up just a few times. The gene calls are TRBV2 and TRBJ2-3, with D perhaps matching TRBD1 (6 bases). The germline V gene has CDR1 SNHLY and CDR2 FYNNEI. The CDR3 runs to 17 residues. Trimming left V 7 bases short and J 4 bases short, with 24 bases between. The CDR3 DNA reads TGTGCCAGCATCCCGCAAACAGGGAGTGGGGGAGCAGATACGCAGTATTTT. This gives the protein CASIPQTGSGGADTQYF.

This clone appeared a single time. This chain joins TRBV28 and TRBJ1-6, with a weak D call TRBD1 (6 bases). Germline V gives CDR1 MDHEN, CDR2 SYDVKM. The CDR3 totals 16 residues. V lost 7 bases to trimming and J lost 0 bases, with 13 bases between them. The CDR3 sequence is CASTESRGSYNSPLHF. The CDR3 DNA reads TGTGCCAGCACCGAAAGCAGGGGCTCCTATAATTCACCCCTCCACTTT.